The subject of this entry is one T cell receptor beta chain. The antigen is undetermined. This entry belongs to a study of CD8+ T cells in alopecia areata. Study findings and constraints: Greater clonality was observed in lesional scalp samples, especially alopecia totalis/universalis, versus normal scalp. Tofacitinib significantly reduced both scalp clonality and expanded CD8+ clones among the top 100.

Treatment reported: oral pan-JAK inhibitor, 5-10 mg twice daily. RNA extraction was followed by reverse transcription into cDNA, which acted as the sequencing template. This table comes from immunoSEQ multiplex PCR, and its TCRdb copy is limited to in-frame clones, with some not included. The sample yields about 200,000 clones, 58% seen once. Looked up from germline, CDR1 is SNHLY and CDR2 is FYNNEI. V was clipped by 7 bases and J by 0 bases, with 15 bases between them. The CDR3 runs to 15 residues. This TCR came from a human donor with alopecia areata. The genes are TRBV2 and TRBJ2-5, with TRBD2 as a possible D gene (6 bases). The sample here was CD4+ T cells sorted from blood, taken at week 24, from a patient treated with tofacitinib. The CDR3 bases are TGTGCCAGCACGGTAGCGGCCATGTACCAAGAGACCCAGTACTTC. Protein: CASTVAAMYQETQYF. Supplemented by reference TRBV2 and TRBJ2-5, the full variable domain reads EPEVTQTPSHQVTQMGQEVILRCVPISNHLYFYWYRQILGQKVEFLVSFYNNEISEKSEIFDDQFSVERPDGSNFTLKIRSTKLEDSAMYFCASTVAAMYQETQYFGPGTRLLVL.